This T cell receptor (beta chain) derives from a study of blood T cell repertoires in COVID-19. Looking at the study overall: Donors in the United States, Italy and Spain gave samples during acute or convalescent COVID-19. T cells, B-cell-depleted T cells, or PBMCs provided the cDNA or gDNA that served as material.

V gave up 8 bases and J gave up 7 bases, with 27 bases separating them. Germline V lookup: CDR1 MNHEY, CDR2 SMNVEV (reference sequence). CDR3 length equals 17 residues. The authors' processing: Amplification of reference gene primers provided the estimated nucleated cell counts. Profiling relied on immunoSEQ multiplex PCR, and the TCRdb table lists in-frame clones only, not all of them. V, J and clone size were drawn from that table, and D and trimming were deduced from the DNA. The data show approximately 190,000 clones, with 80% to 90% seen just once and roughly 5.3% held by the top ten. The genes are TRBV27 and TRBJ2-4; weak D call: TRBD1 (6 bases). The sequencing input was peripheral blood. The sequence was obtained from a woman in her 70s with active or convalescent COVID-19. CDR3 protein: CASRTLRGDNLNNIQYF. The CDR3 DNA sequence: TGTGCCAGCCGGACTTTAAGAGGGGACAATTTAAACAACATTCAGTACTTC.